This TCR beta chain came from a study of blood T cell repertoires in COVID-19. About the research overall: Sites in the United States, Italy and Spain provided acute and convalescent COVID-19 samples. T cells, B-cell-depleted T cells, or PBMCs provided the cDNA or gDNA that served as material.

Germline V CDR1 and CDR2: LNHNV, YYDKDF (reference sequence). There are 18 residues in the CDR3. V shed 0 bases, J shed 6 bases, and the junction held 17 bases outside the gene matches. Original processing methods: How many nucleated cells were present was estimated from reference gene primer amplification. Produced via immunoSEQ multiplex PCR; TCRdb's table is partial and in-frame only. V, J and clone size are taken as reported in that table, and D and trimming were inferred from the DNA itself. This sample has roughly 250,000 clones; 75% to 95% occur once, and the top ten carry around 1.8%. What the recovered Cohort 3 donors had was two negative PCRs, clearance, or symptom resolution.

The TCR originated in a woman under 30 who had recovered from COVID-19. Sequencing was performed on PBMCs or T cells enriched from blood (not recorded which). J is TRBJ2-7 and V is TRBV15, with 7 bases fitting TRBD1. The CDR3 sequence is CATSRDPISTGNFGEQYF. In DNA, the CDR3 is TGTGCCACCAGCAGAGATCCCATCTCGACAGGGAACTTCGGCGAGCAGTACTTC.